The entry that follows covers one T cell receptor (beta chain) sequence. Sequencing of TCR beta covered CD8+ and CD4+ T cells obtained from blood. This specimen comes from a study of CD8 T cells in Susac syndrome. RNA in amounts of about 0.45 to 1 ug was reverse transcribed with random hexamers. Amplification of TCR beta CDR3 by immunoSEQ multiplex PCR spanned 54 Vbeta and 13 Jbeta. From the immunoSEQ multiplex PCR reads, TCRdb called clonotypes with MiXCR, one entry per CDR3 protein. Of 130,000 or so distinct CDR3 sequences in the sample, 80% to 85% were seen once. V dropped 3 bases and J dropped 6 bases, with 17 bases sitting between them. The CDR3 totals 15 residues. Per the germline V gene, CDR1 is SNHLY and CDR2 is FYNNEI.

This chain connects TRBV2 to TRBJ1-1, with TRBD1 as a possible D gene (5 bases). The sequencing sample was made of CD8+ T cells from PBMCs. The source is a human donor with multiple sclerosis. The DNA for the CDR3 is TGTGCCAGCAGTGAGCGGACGGGCAGGGCGGCTGAAGCTTTCTTT. This translates into CASSERTGRAAEAFF.